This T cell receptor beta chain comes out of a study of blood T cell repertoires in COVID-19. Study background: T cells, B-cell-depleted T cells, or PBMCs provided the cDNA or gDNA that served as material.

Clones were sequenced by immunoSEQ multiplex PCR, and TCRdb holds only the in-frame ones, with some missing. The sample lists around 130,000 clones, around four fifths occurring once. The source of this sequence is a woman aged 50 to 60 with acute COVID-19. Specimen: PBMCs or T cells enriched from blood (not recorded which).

CDR3 nucleotide sequence: TGTGCCAGCAGCTCCCAGGACAGGGGTCCGCGGCAGTACTTC. Its protein product is CASSSQDRGPRQYF. The J gene is TRBJ2-7, the V gene TRBV5-6; 9 nucleotides match TRBD1. The CDR3 is 14 amino acids. V lost 3 bases, J lost 9 bases, and 10 bases stayed unmatched. Germline CDR1 and CDR2: SGHDT and YYEEEE.